The 18 T cell receptor beta chains below come from one sample, sequenced in a study of T cell responses to AZD1222 COVID-19 vaccine. Profiled with immunoSEQ multiplex PCR; TCRdb holds only in-frame clones, not every one. In the table there are 150,000 to 200,000 clones, about nine tenths of which are singletons. This specimen consisted of peripheral blood, obtained 28 days after the second AZD1222 dose. The origin of the receptors is an adult who received the AZD1222 COVID-19 vaccine.

The V call is TRBV29-1, the J call TRBJ1-2, with TRBD1 matching over 7 bases. This CDR3 is built from 14 residues. Germline CDR1 is SQVTM and CDR2 is ANQGSEA. The CDR3 nucleotides are TGCAGTGCGACGGCAGGGGGAGCCAACTATGGCTACACCTTC. Translating gives CSATAGGANYGYTF.

This rearrangement joins TRBV6-6 to TRBJ1-2; no clear D. The V and J ends lost 4 bases and 0 bases respectively, with 12 bases between them. Germline V gene sequence: CDR1 MNHNY, CDR2 SVGAGI (reference sequence). This CDR3 comprises 15 residues. The DNA for the CDR3 is TGTGCCAGCAGTTTTTCACCCACCGCTAACTATGGCTACACCTTC. Translated, it gives CASSFSPTANYGYTF.

The rearrangement uses TRBV2 and TRBJ2-1, with D uncertain. V lost 3 bases, J lost 5 bases, and 14 bases lay in between. CDR1 is SNHLY and CDR2 is FYNNEI in the germline V gene. This CDR3 has 15 residues. CDR3 in amino acids: CASSEMGSPNNEQFF. The CDR3 DNA follows: TGTGCCAGCAGTGAGATGGGCTCACCGAACAATGAGCAGTTCTTC.

The J gene is TRBJ2-3, the V gene TRBV7-6, with 11 bases fitting TRBD2. V trimming: 1 base; J trimming: 3 bases; junction bases outside the gene matches: 6. In germline, CDR1 is SGHVS, CDR2 FNYEAQ. The CDR3 is made up of 17 amino acids. CDR3 sequence: CASSLGTSGSVTDTQYF. DNA of the CDR3: TGTGCCAGCAGCTTAGGCACTAGCGGGAGTGTAACAGATACGCAGTATTTT.

The chain links TRBV18 to TRBJ1-2; 9 positions match TRBD1. Germline V CDR1 and CDR2: KGHSH, LQKENI. The CDR3 loop spans 14 amino acids. V lost 6 bases, J lost 8 bases, and 10 bases stayed unmatched. The CDR3 sequence is CASSQSGTGQGYTF. For the CDR3, the DNA is TGTGCCAGCTCGCAATCCGGGACAGGGCAAGGCTACACCTTC.

This chain uses TRBV20-1 with TRBJ2-7, with D possibly matching TRBD1 (5 bases). The CDR3 contains 14 residues. Trimming pared 3 bases from V and 4 bases from J, leaving 16 bases between. Germline values: CDR1 DFQATT, CDR2 SNEGSKA (reference sequence). CDR3 sequence reads: CSASYPGRMYEQYF. As DNA, the CDR3 is TGCAGTGCTAGTTATCCAGGGCGCATGTACGAGCAGTACTTC.

CDR3 DNA sequence: TGTGCCAGCAGCCCGGTCGGGTTGGGCTCCTACGAGCAGTACTTC. The encoded protein is CASSPVGLGSYEQYF. V usage is TRBV7-2 and J usage is TRBJ2-7, with D uncertain. In germline, CDR1 is SGHTA, CDR2 FQGNSA. V was shortened by 5 bases and J by 0 bases, with 14 bases between the two germline ends. This CDR3 has 15 residues.

This chain links TRBV10-2 with TRBJ1-1, with D possibly being TRBD1 (5 bases). Per germline, CDR1 WSHSY and CDR2 SAAADI. V lost 6 bases to trimming and J lost 4 bases, with 12 bases between them. This CDR3 spans 13 amino acids. The CDR3 loop reads CASSAQARTEAFF. The CDR3 nucleotides read TGCGCCAGCAGCGCACAGGCCCGCACTGAAGCTTTCTTT.

This chain connects TRBV5-1 to TRBJ2-1; D is ambiguous. The V end was cut by 3 bases, the J end by 6 bases, with 19 bases between. The germline V gene encodes CDR1 SGHRS and CDR2 YFSETQ. CDR3 length: 16 amino acids. The CDR3: CASSYRRNLAPNEQFF. CDR3 in DNA: TGCGCCAGCAGCTACCGGCGAAACCTCGCCCCCAATGAGCAGTTCTTC.

The chain couples TRBV7-8 to TRBJ2-7, with D possibly being TRBD1 (6 bases). Trimming left V 5 bases short and J 4 bases short, with 15 bases between. Germline loops: CDR1 SGHVS, CDR2 FQNEAQ. The CDR3 covers 14 residues. DNA of the CDR3: TGTGCCAGCAGCCCCATGACAGGCGGTTACGAGCAGTACTTC. Translating gives CASSPMTGGYEQYF.

V usage is TRBV2 and J usage is TRBJ2-7; 11 nucleotides line up with TRBD2. V lost 8 bases and J lost 6; bases outside the gene matches: 9. This CDR3 is 14 amino acids long. The V gene's germline CDR1 is SNHLY and CDR2 FYNNEI. The CDR3 loop reads CASGVLAGGSEQYF. The CDR3 region has the DNA TGTGCCAGCGGAGTGCTAGCGGGAGGATCCGAGCAGTACTTC.

V is TRBV18 and J is TRBJ1-2; 8 bases agree with TRBD1. Germline V gene sequence: CDR1 KGHSH, CDR2 LQKENI. The CDR3 has 12 amino acids. The trim removed 3 bases at V and 8 bases at J, leaving 2 bases unmatched. The CDR3 spells CASSPDRAGYTF. The CDR3 DNA follows: TGTGCCAGCTCACCGGACAGGGCGGGCTACACCTTC. Together with reference TRBV18 and TRBJ1-2, the CDR3 gives the full variable domain: NAGVMQNPRHLVRRRGQEARLRCSPMKGHSHVYWYRQLPEEGLKFMVYLQKENIIDESGMPKERFSAEFPKEGPSILRIQQVVRGDSAAYFCASSPDRAGYTFGSGTRLTVV.

The CDR3 sequence is CASSPRPIHTDTQYF. The CDR3 region has the DNA TGTGCCAGCTCACCACGCCCGATCCACACAGATACGCAGTATTTT. This chain links TRBV18 with TRBJ2-3; D gene uncertain. V gave up 1 base and J gave up 2 bases, with 10 bases separating them. In germline, CDR1 is KGHSH, CDR2 LQKENI. The CDR3 is made up of 15 amino acids.

This clone was observed once. V and J are TRBV6-5 and TRBJ2-1; 12 bases map to TRBD2. Germline-derived CDR1 and CDR2 are MNHEY and SVGAGI. V dropped 6 bases and J dropped 9; count of bases not matched to a gene: 6. The CDR3 loop spans 14 amino acids. The CDR3 region has the DNA TGTGCCAGCAGAGGACTAGCGGGACAGGTTGAGCAGTTCTTC. Encoded protein: CASRGLAGQVEQFF.

The chain carries TRBV5-5 and TRBJ1-6, with D maybe TRBD1 (5 bases). The germline V and J ends were trimmed by 4 bases and 2 bases, with 10 bases remaining between them. Germline CDR1 SGHKS, CDR2 YYEKEE (reference sequence). This CDR3 comprises 15 residues. The CDR3 reads CASSQGPTYNSPLHF. As DNA, the CDR3 is TGTGCCAGCAGCCAGGGACCGACCTATAATTCACCCCTCCACTTT. The entire variable domain, with the rest obtained from reference TRBV5-5 and TRBJ1-6, is as follows: DAGVTQSPTHLIKTRGQQVTLRCSPISGHKSVSWYQQVLGQGPQFIFQYYEKEERGRGNFPDRFSARQFPNYSSELNVNALLLGDSALYLCASSQGPTYNSPLHFGNGTRLTVT.

The chain is built from TRBV18 and TRBJ2-6, with 7 bases aligning to TRBD1. Germline CDR1 and CDR2: KGHSH and LQKENI. The CDR3 sequence is 17 residues long. Unmatched junction bases numbered 6, after V lost 3 bases and J lost 1 base. CDR3 sequence (DNA): TGTGCCAGCTCACCTGTTAAGGGGGCTTCTGGGGCCAACGTCCTGACTTTC. Protein sequence: CASSPVKGASGANVLTF.

This clone was seen only once. The chain couples TRBV7-2 to TRBJ1-2; D not certain. This CDR3 has 14 residues. The V and J ends lost 1 base and 6 bases respectively, with 12 bases between them. The V gene's germline CDR1 is SGHTA and CDR2 FQGNSA. CDR3 sequence: CASSLESGPNGYTF. CDR3 nucleotides: TGTGCCAGCAGCTTAGAATCAGGACCCAATGGCTACACCTTC.

This clone was counted only a few times. The chain links TRBV21-1 to TRBJ1-1. TRBV21-1 is assigned pseudogene status. The length of the CDR3 is 15 residues. In DNA, the CDR3 is TGTGCCAGCAGCCCCCCTCCGATGCTGAACACTGAAGCTTTCTTT. It specifies CASSPPPMLNTEAFF.